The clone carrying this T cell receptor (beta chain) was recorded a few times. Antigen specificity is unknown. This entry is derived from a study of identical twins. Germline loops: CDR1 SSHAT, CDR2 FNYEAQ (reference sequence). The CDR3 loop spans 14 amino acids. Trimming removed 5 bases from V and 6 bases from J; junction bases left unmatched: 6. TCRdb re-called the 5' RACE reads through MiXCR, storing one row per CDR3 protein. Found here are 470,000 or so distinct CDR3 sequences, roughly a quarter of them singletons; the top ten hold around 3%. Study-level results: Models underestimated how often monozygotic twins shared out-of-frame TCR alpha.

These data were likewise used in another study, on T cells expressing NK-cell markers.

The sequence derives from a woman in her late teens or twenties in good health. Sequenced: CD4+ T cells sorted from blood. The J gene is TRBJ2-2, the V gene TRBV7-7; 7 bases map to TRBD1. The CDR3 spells CASSTRQGSGELFF. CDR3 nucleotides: TGTGCCAGCAGCACCCGACAGGGCTCCGGGGAGCTGTTTTTT. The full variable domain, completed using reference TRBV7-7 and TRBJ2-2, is GAGVSQSPRYKVTKRGQDVTLRCDPISSHATLYWYQQALGQGPEFLTYFNYEAQPDKSGLPSDRFSAERPEGSISTLTIQRTEQRDSAMYRCASSTRQGSGELFFGEGSRLTVL.